This T cell receptor (beta chain) was recorded in a study of T-cell reconstitution after alpha-beta-depleted transplantation in children. Unique molecular identifiers were built into the TCRbeta library. TCRdb called the PCR reads again in MiXCR, with one record for every CDR3 protein. The sample carries 200,000 to 250,000 distinct CDR3 sequences, around 12% recorded once. The table lists this clonotype with many counts. Germline V CDR1 and CDR2: SEHNR, FQNEAQ (reference sequence). The CDR3 contains 15 residues. V was trimmed by 4 bases and J by 5 bases, leaving 17 bases between them. The source is a human donor who donated a stem cell graft to a child with acute lymphoblastic leukemia. The rearrangement links TRBV7-9 to TRBJ1-1; no clear D. The sequencing used PBMCs from the stem cell graft donor, collected from the stem cell graft. CDR3 nucleotides: TGTGCCAGCAGCTCTGGAACCCCCGAGAGGACTGAAGCTTTCTTT. Protein: CASSSGTPERTEAFF.